These T cell receptor beta chains were read from a single sample in a study of human T cells and chemical hapten exposure. One entry per CDR3 protein, called by TCRdb with MiXCR from the RACE reads. The sample yields 100,000 or so distinct CDR3 sequences, 11% seen once. The material was whole blood, obtained in connection with sensitization to the hapten diphenylcyclopropenone (DPC). These receptors originate from a man aged 35 to 55 with alopecia areata. Some clones in this sample may be carry-over from other donors' samples. CDR3s include the opening cysteine and the closing phenylalanine or tryptophan. The D gene is left open where the match is weak. Size is stated for part of the rows, as once, few or many counts, or as a class when the clone is expanded.

size	D	V	J	CDR3	DNA
few	TRBD1	TRBV19	TRBJ1-1	CASRTGGTEAFF	TGTGCCAGTAGGACAGGGGGGACTGAAGCTTTCTTT
.	.	TRBV7-7	TRBJ2-1	CASSLGTNNEQFF	TGTGCTAGCAGCTTAGGGACCAACAATGAGCAGTTCTTC
.	.	TRBV7-2	TRBJ2-6	CASSLSGGHLSGANVLTF	TGTGCCAGCAGCCTTTCCGGGGGACACCTCTCTGGGGCCAACGTCCTGACTTTC
.	TRBD1	TRBV9	TRBJ2-7	CASSIGRDRVNPEQYF	TGTGCCAGCAGCATAGGCCGGGACAGGGTAAATCCCGAGCAGTACTTC
few	.	TRBV5-1	TRBJ2-3	CASSLHDTDTQYF	TGCGCCAGCAGCTTACACGACACAGATACGCAGTATTTT
many	.	TRBV28	TRBJ1-1	CASSLSLDSREAFF	TGTGCCAGCAGTTTATCCTTGGACAGTAGGGAAGCTTTCTTT
few	TRBD2	TRBV20-1	TRBJ2-7	CSARDTGLALHEQYF	TGCAGTGCTAGGGATACGGGACTAGCGCTCCACGAGCAGTACTTC
many	.	TRBV11-3	TRBJ1-3	CASSLASSGNTIYF	TGTGCCAGCAGCTTAGCCAGCTCTGGAAACACCATATATTTT
.	TRBD1	TRBV2	TRBJ2-7	CAVRQGYEQYF	TGTGCCGTTAGACAGGGCTACGAGCAGTACTTC
.	.	TRBV5-4	TRBJ1-4	CASSAGLPTRNEKLFF	TGTGCCAGCAGCGCAGGGTTGCCTACCCGCAATGAAAAACTGTTTTTT
.	TRBD1	TRBV20-1	TRBJ1-6	CSARGGQGSLSGFSPLHF	TGCAGTGCTAGGGGGGGACAGGGTAGCCTTTCAGGCTTTTCACCCCTCCACTTT
few	TRBD1	TRBV7-9	TRBJ2-1	CASSPDRDRVSASYNEQFF	TGTGCCAGCAGTCCTGACCGGGACAGGGTGTCCGCCTCCTACAATGAGCAGTTCTTC
.	TRBD2	TRBV2	TRBJ2-7	CASSETSGFYEQYF	TGTGCCAGCAGTGAGACTAGCGGATTCTACGAGCAGTACTTC
few	.	TRBV6-1	TRBJ2-3	CASGGVVHTDTQYF	TGTGCCAGCGGTGGAGTAGTACACACAGATACGCAGTATTTT
many	TRBD1	TRBV20-1	TRBJ2-3	CTGGQGIDTQYF	TGCACCGGAGGACAGGGGATAGATACGCAGTATTTT
.	.	TRBV6-2/TRBV6-3	TRBJ2-4	CASSYSTPVLQYF	TGTGCCAGCAGTTACTCGACGCCGGTTCTGCAGTACTTC
many	TRBD1	TRBV9	TRBJ1-2	CASSHRQGQDTPGLYYGYTF	TGTGCCAGCAGCCACCGACAGGGCCAAGACACTCCGGGGCTATACTATGGCTACACCTTC
once	.	TRBV6-2/TRBV6-3	TRBJ1-1	CATPLGVVDTEAFF	TGTGCCACTCCCCTAGGGGTGGTCGACACTGAAGCTTTCTTT
.	TRBD2	TRBV5-1	TRBJ2-1	CASSSGGSSYNEQFF	TGCGCCAGCAGCTCGGGGGGAAGCTCCTACAATGAGCAGTTCTTC
few	TRBD2	TRBV4-3	TRBJ2-1	CASSQDVLAGRYEQFF	TGCGCCAGCAGCCAAGATGTCCTAGCGGGAAGGTATGAGCAGTTCTTC
.	.	TRBV7-8	TRBJ2-3	CASSLGMPSTDTQYF	TGTGCCAGCAGCTTAGGGATGCCGAGCACAGATACGCAGTATTTT
few	TRBD1	TRBV27	TRBJ2-7	CASRTLPGQGYEQYF	TGTGCCAGCAGGACGTTACCGGGACAGGGGTACGAGCAGTACTTC
.	TRBD1	TRBV28	TRBJ1-5	CASSTGTGVSRNQPQHF	TGTGCCAGCAGTACCGGGACAGGGGTAAGTCGAAATCAGCCCCAGCATTTT
many	TRBD2	TRBV11-2	TRBJ2-7	CASSSLAGVSEQYF	TGTGCCAGCAGCTCACTAGCGGGAGTATCCGAGCAGTACTTC
few	.	TRBV27	TRBJ2-1	CASSLRANLAIGNNEQFF	TGTGCCAGCAGTTTAAGGGCCAACCTAGCAATAGGGAACAATGAGCAGTTCTTC
.	.	TRBV3-1	TRBJ2-5	CASSQTGKETQYF	TGTGCCAGCAGTCAGACTGGAAAAGAGACCCAGTACTTC